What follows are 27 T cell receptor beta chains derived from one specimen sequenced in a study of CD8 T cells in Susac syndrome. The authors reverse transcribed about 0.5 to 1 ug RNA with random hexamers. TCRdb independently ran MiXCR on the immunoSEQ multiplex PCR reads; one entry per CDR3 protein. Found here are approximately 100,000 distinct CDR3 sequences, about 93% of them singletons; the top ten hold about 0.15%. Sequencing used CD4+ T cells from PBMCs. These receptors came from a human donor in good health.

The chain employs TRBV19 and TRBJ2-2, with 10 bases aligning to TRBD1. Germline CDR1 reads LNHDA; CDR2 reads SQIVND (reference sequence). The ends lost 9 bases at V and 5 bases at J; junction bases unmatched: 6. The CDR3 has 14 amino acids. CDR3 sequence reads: CASRGTGATGELFF. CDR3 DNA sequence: TGTGCCAGCAGGGGGACAGGGGCAACCGGGGAGCTGTTTTTT.

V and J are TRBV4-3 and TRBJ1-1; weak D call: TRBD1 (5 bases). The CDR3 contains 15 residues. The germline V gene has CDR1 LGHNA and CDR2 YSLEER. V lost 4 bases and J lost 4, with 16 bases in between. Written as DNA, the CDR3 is TGCGCCAGCAGCCGCCGTGGGGGGGTGAGCACTGAAGCTTTCTTT. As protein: CASSRRGGVSTEAFF.

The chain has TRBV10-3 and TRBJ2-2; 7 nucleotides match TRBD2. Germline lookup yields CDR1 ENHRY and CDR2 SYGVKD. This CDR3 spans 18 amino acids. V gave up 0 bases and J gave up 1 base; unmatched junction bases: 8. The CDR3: CAISESDWGGKNTGELFF. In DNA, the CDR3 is TGTGCCATCAGTGAGTCGGACTGGGGGGGGAAGAACACCGGGGAGCTGTTTTTT.

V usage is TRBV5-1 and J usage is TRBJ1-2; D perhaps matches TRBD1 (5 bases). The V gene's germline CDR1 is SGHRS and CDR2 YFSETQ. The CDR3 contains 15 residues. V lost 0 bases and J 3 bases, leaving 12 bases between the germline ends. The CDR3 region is CASSLEGQFDYGYTF. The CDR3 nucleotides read TGCGCCAGCAGCTTGGAGGGGCAGTTTGACTATGGCTACACCTTC.

The CDR3 sequence is CASSLVGRTVSYEQYF. CDR3 in DNA: TGTGCCAGCAGCTTGGTTGGGAGGACAGTTTCCTACGAGCAGTACTTC. The chain carries TRBV5-6 and TRBJ2-7; TRBD1 or TRBD2 may be the D gene (6 bases each). CDR3 size: 16 residues. Trimming stripped 0 bases from V and 1 base from J, with 14 bases between. Germline assignment: CDR1 SGHDT and CDR2 YYEEEE.

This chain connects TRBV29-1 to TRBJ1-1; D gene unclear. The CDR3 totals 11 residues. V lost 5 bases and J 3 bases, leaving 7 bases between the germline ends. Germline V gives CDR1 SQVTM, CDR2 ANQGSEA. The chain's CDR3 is CSVRVYTEAFF. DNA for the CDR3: TGCAGCGTTCGCGTGTACACTGAAGCTTTCTTT.

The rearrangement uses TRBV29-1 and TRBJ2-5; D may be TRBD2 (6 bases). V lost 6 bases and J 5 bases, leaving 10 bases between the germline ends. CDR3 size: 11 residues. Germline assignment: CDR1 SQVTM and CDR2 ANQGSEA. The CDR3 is CSVGGTETQYF. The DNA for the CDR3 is TGCAGCGTCGGGGGTACCGAGACCCAGTACTTC.

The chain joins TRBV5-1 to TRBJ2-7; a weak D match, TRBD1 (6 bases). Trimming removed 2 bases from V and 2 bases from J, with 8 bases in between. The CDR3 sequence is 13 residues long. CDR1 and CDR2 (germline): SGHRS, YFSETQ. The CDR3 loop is CASSLEGAYEQYF. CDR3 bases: TGCGCCAGCAGCTTAGAGGGGGCCTACGAGCAGTACTTC.

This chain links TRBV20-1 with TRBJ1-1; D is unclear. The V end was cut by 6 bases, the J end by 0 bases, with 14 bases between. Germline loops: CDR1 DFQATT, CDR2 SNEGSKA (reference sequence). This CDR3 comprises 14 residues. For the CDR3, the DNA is TGCAGTGCCGTATCTACAGTGATGAACACTGAAGCTTTCTTT. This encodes CSAVSTVMNTEAFF.

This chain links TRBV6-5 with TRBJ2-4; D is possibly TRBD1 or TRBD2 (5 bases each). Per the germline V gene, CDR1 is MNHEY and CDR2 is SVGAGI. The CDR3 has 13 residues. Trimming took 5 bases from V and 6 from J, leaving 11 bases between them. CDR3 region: CASSHKGRNIQYF. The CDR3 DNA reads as TGTGCCAGCAGTCACAAGGGGAGAAACATTCAGTACTTC.

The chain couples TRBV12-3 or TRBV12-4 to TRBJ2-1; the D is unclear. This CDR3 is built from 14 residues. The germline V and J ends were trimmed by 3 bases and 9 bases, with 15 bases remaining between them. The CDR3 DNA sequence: TGTGCCAGCAGTTTCTCGTCGGGCCCGGGTGAGCAGTTCTTC. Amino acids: CASSFSSGPGEQFF.

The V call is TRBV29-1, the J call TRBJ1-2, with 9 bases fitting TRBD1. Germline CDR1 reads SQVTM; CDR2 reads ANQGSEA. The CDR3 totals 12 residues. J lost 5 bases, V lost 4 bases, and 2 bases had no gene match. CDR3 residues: CSVGGQGYGYTF. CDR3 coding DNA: TGCAGCGTTGGGGGACAGGGTTATGGCTACACCTTC. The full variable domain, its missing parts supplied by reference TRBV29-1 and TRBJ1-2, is SAVISQKPSRDICQRGTSLTIQCQVDSQVTMMFWYRQQPGQSLTLIATANQGSEATYESGFVIDKFPISRPNLTFSTLTVSNMSPEDSSIYLCSVGGQGYGYTFGSGTRLTVV.

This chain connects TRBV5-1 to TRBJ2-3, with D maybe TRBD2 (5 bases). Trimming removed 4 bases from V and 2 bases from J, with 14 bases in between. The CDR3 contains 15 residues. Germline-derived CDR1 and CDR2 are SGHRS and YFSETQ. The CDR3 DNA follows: TGCGCCAGCAGCCTCGAGGGTGATCCCACAGATACGCAGTATTTT. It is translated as CASSLEGDPTDTQYF.

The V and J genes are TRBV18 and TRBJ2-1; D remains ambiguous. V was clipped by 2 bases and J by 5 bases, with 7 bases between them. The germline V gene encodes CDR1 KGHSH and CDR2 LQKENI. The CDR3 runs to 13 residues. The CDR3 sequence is CASSPFGDNEQFF. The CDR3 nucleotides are TGTGCCAGCTCACCATTTGGAGACAATGAGCAGTTCTTC.

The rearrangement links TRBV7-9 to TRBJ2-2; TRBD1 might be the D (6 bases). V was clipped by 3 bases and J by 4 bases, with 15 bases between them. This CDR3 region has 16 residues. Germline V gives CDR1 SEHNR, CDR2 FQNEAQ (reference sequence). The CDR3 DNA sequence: TGTGCCAGCAGCTTCCTACTCCCGGACAGCACCGGGGAGCTGTTTTTT. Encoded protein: CASSFLLPDSTGELFF.

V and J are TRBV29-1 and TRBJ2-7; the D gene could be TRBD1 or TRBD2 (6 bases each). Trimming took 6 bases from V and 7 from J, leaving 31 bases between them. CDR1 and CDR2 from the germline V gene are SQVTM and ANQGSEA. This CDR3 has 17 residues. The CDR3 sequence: CSVRRGSSGTGAGEQYF. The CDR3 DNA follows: TGCAGCGTGCGTAGGGGGTCCTCCGGGACTGGGGCCGGGGAGCAGTACTTC.

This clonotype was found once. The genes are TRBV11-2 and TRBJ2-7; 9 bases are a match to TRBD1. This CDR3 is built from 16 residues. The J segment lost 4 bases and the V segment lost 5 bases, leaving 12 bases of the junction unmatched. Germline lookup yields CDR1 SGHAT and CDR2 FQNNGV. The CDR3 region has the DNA TGTGCCAGCAGCCCCTCGACCGGGACAGGGTTTTACGAGCAGTACTTC. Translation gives CASSPSTGTGFYEQYF.

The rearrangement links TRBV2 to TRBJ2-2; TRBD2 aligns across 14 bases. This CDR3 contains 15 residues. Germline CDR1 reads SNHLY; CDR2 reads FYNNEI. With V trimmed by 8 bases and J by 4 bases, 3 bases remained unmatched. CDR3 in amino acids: CASHGTSGGTGELFF. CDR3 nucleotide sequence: TGTGCCAGCCATGGGACTAGCGGGGGCACCGGGGAGCTGTTTTTT.

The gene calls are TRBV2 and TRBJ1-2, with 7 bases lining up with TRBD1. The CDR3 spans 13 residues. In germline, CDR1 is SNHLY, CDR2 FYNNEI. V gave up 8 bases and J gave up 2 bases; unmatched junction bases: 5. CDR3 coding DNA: TGTGCCAGCTGGGGACAGATGAACTATGGCTACACCTTC. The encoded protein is CASWGQMNYGYTF.

CDR3 DNA: TGTGCCAGTGAACAGGGGGCGAGTACTAACCCAATCTTCTACGAGCAGTACTTC. It specifies CASEQGASTNPIFYEQYF. The genes are TRBV6-1 and TRBJ2-7; 9 bases are a match to TRBD1. The CDR3 is 18 amino acids. CDR1 and CDR2 from the germline V gene are MNHNS and SASEGT. V was pared by 9 bases and J by 3 bases, with 21 bases of the junction left unmatched.

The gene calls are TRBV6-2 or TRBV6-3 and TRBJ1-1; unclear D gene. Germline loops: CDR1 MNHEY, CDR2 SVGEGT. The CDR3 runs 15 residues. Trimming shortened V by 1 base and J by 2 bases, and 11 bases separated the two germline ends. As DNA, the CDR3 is TGTGCCAGCAGTTACTTCCCGCGGGGAAACACTGAAGCTTTCTTT. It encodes CASSYFPRGNTEAFF.

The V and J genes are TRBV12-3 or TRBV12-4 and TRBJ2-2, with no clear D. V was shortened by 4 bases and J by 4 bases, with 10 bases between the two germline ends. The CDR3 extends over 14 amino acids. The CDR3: CASSSAHGTGELFF. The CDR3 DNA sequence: TGTGCCAGCAGTTCGGCCCATGGCACCGGGGAGCTGTTTTTT.

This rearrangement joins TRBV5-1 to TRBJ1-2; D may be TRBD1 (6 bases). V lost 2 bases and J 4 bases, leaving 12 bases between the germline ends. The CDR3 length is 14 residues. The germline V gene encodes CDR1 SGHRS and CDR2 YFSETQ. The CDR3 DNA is TGCGCCAGCAGCTTCGGGGGCACCCCCTATGGCTACACCTTC. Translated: CASSFGGTPYGYTF.

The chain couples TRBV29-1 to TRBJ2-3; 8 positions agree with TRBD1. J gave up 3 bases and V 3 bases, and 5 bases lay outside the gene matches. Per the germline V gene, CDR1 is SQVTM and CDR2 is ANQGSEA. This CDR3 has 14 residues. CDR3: CSVEDRVGTDTQYF. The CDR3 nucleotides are TGCAGCGTTGAGGACAGGGTTGGGACAGATACGCAGTATTTT.

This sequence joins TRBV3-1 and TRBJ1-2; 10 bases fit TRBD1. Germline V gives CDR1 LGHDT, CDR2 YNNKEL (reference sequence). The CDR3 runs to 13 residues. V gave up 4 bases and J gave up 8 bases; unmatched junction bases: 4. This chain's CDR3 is CASSRQGAQGYTF. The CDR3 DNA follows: TGTGCCAGCAGCCGACAGGGGGCTCAAGGCTACACCTTC.

The CDR3 loop reads CSAAPARGLKNTEAFF. As DNA, the CDR3 is TGCAGTGCTGCCCCAGCTCGGGGACTCAAGAACACTGAAGCTTTCTTT. The chain carries TRBV20-1 and TRBJ1-1; D is perhaps TRBD1 (5 bases). The CDR3 contains 16 residues. The germline gives CDR1 DFQATT, CDR2 SNEGSKA (reference sequence). The V end lost 5 bases, the J end lost 1 base, and 20 bases lay between the germline ends.

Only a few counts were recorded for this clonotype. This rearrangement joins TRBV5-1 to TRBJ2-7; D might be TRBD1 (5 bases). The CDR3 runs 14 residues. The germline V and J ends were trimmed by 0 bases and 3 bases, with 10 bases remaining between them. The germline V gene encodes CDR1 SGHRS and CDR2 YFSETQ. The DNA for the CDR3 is TGCGCCAGCAGCTTGGGAGGACACATCTACGAGCAGTACTTC. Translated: CASSLGGHIYEQYF. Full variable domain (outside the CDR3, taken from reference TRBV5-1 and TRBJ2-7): KAGVTQTPRYLIKTRGQQVTLSCSPISGHRSVSWYQQTPGQGLQFLFEYFSETQRNKGNFPGRFSGRQFSNSRSEMNVSTLELGDSALYLCASSLGGHIYEQYFGPGTRLTVT.